Shown below are 5 T cell receptor beta chains from a single sample sequenced in a study of shared clonotypes between healthy human individuals. The protocol was immunoSEQ multiplex PCR, while the TCRdb copy is restricted to in-frame clones and leaves out a portion. This sample has roughly 410,000 clones, with 90% to 98% found just once. Sequenced: memory CD8+ T cells sorted from blood. Subset here: CD45RO+ cells pooled with CCR7-negative TemRA cells. Receptors originate from a man younger than 45 in good health.

The chain couples TRBV19 to TRBJ1-2; no clear D gene. Germline values: CDR1 LNHDA, CDR2 SQIVND (reference sequence). V gave up 7 bases and J gave up 1 base, with 13 bases separating them. The CDR3 spans 14 residues. The CDR3 coding sequence is TGTGCCAGTACCAAATCCGGAATTAACTATGGCTACACCTTC. This gives the protein CASTKSGINYGYTF. The variable domain in full, with the rest retrieved from reference TRBV19 and TRBJ1-2, is DGGITQSPKYLFRKEGQNVTLSCEQNLNHDAMYWYRQDPGQGLRLIYYSQIVNDFQKGDIAEGYSVSREKKESFPLTVTSAQKNPTAFYLCASTKSGINYGYTFGSGTRLTVV.

The chain joins TRBV7-9 to TRBJ1-6; the D gene is possibly TRBD1 (6 bases). CDR1 is SEHNR, CDR2 FQNEAQ, per germline (reference sequence). The CDR3 consists of 15 residues. V was trimmed by 1 base and J by 9 bases, leaving 13 bases between them. CDR3 loop: CASSLGTARLSPLHF. The CDR3 coding sequence is TGTGCCAGCAGCTTAGGGACAGCTCGCCTTTCACCCCTCCACTTT.

The chain is built from TRBV19 and TRBJ2-2, with D unresolved. The germline gives CDR1 LNHDA, CDR2 SQIVND (reference sequence). CDR3 length: 17 residues. The V end was cut by 2 bases, the J end by 0 bases, with 13 bases between. CDR3 sequence (DNA): TGTGCCAGTAGTATAAGGCCTACTGCTACGAACACCGGGGAGCTGTTTTTT. It translates to CASSIRPTATNTGELFF.

The rearrangement uses TRBV28 and TRBJ1-4, with D uncertain. Germline V gene lookup returns CDR1 MDHEN and CDR2 SYDVKM. V lost 3 bases to trimming and J lost 10 bases, with 15 bases between them. CDR3 length: 14 amino acids. In DNA, the CDR3 is TGTGCCAGCAGTTTGGCAGGCCCCCGAGGAAAACTGTTTTTT. Encoded protein: CASSLAGPRGKLFF.

To note about this clone: The same CDR3 also results from other DNA sequences found in this sample. The gene calls are TRBV7-9 and TRBJ1-5; no clear D. V was trimmed by 1 base and J by 3 bases, leaving 4 bases between them. This CDR3 region has 13 residues. Germline V gene data show CDR1 as SEHNR and CDR2 as FQNEAQ (reference sequence). The CDR3 sequence is CASSLGNNQPQHF. CDR3 DNA sequence: TGTGCCAGCAGCTTAGGAAACAATCAGCCCCAGCATTTT.